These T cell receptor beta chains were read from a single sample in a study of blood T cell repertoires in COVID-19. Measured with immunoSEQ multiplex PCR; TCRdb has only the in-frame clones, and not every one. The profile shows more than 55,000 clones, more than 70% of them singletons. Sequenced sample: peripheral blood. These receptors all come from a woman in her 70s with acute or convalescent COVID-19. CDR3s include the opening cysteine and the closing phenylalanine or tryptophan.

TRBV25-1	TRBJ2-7	CASSDRSAYEQYF
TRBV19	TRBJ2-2	CASSLFLNTGELFF
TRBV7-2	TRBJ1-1	CASSSRQGGTVSEAFF
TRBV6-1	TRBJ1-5	CASSEDRGWPQHF
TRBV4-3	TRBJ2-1	CASSQPGQGNEQFF
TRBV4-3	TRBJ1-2	CASNPRQGSWYGGYTF
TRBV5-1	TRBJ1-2	CASSPGQGPVRGYTF
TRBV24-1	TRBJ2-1	CATSDPSGRTYNEQFF
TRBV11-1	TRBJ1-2	CASSLGESGYTF
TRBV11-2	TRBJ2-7	CASTTLNDYEQYF
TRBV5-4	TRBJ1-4	CASSLGRTNEKLFF
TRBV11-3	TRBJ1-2	CASSLGDRGGYGYTF
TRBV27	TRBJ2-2	CASSSGTEGYTGELFF
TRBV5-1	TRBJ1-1	CASSLKGPGGTTEAFF
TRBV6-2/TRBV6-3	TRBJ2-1	CASSPRATSYNEQFF
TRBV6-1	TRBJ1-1	CASSEWDRKAFF
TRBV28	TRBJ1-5	CASSRQGSQPQHF
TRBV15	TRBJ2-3	CATSRSLAGYTDTQYF
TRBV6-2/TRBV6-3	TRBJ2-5	CASSSILAGIQETQYF
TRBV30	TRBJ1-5	CAWSVRQGSSQPQHF
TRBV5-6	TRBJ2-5	CASSLDRVEKTQYF
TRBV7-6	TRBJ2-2	CASSPSYRNTGELFF
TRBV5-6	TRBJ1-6	CASSWGQGVNSPLHF
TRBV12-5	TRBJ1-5	CASGPQGGGNQPQHF
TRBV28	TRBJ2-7	CASSGQGRRVSYEQYF
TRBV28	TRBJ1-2	CASSTPKRTGYGYTF
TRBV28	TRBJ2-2	CASSSKRTTGELFF
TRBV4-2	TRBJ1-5	CASSQDSPVNSNQPQHF
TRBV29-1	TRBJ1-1	CSVERVGNSEAFF
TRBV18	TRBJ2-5	CASSPRGRAARQETQYF
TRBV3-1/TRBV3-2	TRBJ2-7	CASSYRASGYEQYF
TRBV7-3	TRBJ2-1	CASSLGTGLYNEQFF
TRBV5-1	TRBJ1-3	CASSPGDSGNTIYF
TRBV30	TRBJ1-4	CAWQKPGQGNEKLFF
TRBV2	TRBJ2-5	CASSEQGSAAETQYF
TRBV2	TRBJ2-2	CASRGQGLETGELFF
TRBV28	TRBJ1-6	CASSPPTGEGSPLHF
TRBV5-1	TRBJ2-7	CASSPVGQGPDYEQYF
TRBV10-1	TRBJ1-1	CAILRDRGPLCTEAFF
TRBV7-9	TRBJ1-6	CASSLVGYNSPLHF
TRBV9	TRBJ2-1	CASSLTSGLSEQFF
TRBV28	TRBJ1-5	CATHQTQGINQPQHF
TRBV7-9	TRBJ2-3	CASSPTWASRFTDTQYF
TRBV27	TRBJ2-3	CASRGGDLRTSGRAGAQYF
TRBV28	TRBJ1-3	CASSFKGSGGNTIYF
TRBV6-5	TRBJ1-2	CAGLRTEDGYTF
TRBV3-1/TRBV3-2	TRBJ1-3	CASRNAGLPGNTIYF
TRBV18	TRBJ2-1	CASSFGPQGGEQFF